Below, 14 T cell receptor beta chains from the same sample are listed, as sequenced in a study of OX40 agonist ivuxolimab in advanced cancers. The table came from immunoSEQ multiplex PCR; TCRdb's copy has only in-frame clones and leaves some out. Counted here are under 85,000 clones, around 94% occurring once; the ten biggest clones make up roughly 4.9%. This specimen was CD4+ or CD8+ T cells sorted from blood, taken in a trial of the OX40 agonist ivuxolimab. These receptors originate from an adult with an advanced solid tumor such as melanoma, head and neck, liver or kidney cancer.

V usage is TRBV6-1 and J usage is TRBJ2-7; 8 bases agree with TRBD2. Unmatched junction bases numbered 5, after V lost 1 base and J lost 6 bases. This CDR3 region has 14 residues. From germline, CDR1 is MNHNS and CDR2 SASEGT. The CDR3 coding sequence is TGTGCCAGCAGTGAAGGACTAGCGAACGGCGAGCAGTACTTC. The encoded protein is CASSEGLANGEQYF.

The gene calls are TRBV7-9 and TRBJ1-2; 8 nucleotides agree with TRBD1. The junction had 1 base not matched to a gene; V was cut back by 5 bases and J by 2 bases. Per the germline V gene, CDR1 is SEHNR and CDR2 is FQNEAQ (reference sequence). The CDR3 has 13 amino acids. The DNA of the CDR3 is TGTGCCAGCAGCCGGGACAGGAACTATGGCTACACCTTC. Translation gives CASSRDRNYGYTF.

The genes are TRBV29-1 and TRBJ1-3; 7 bases are shared with TRBD1. Per germline, CDR1 SQVTM and CDR2 ANQGSEA. This CDR3 is built from 13 residues. With V trimmed by 6 bases and J by 1 base, 3 bases remained unmatched. CDR3 protein: CSVGQNSGNTIYF. CDR3 nucleotide sequence: TGCAGCGTGGGACAGAATTCTGGAAACACCATATATTTT.

The DNA of the CDR3 is TGTGCCAGCAGCCAAGTGGGGACTAGCGGGACGAACACCGGGGAGCTGTTTTTT. It encodes CASSQVGTSGTNTGELFF. This chain links TRBV7-9 with TRBJ2-2; TRBD2 agrees at 13 bases. This CDR3 spans 18 amino acids. V shed 5 bases and J 0 bases; nucleotides not matched to a gene: 6. CDR1 is SEHNR, CDR2 FQNEAQ, per germline (reference sequence).

The chain has TRBV5-1 and TRBJ2-2; unclear D gene. The length of the CDR3 is 14 residues. The V end lost 0 bases, the J end lost 8 bases, and 11 bases lay between the germline ends. Looked up from germline, CDR1 is SGHRS and CDR2 is YFSETQ. The CDR3 DNA is TGCGCCAGCAGCTTGGAGGGCCCGCCTGGGGAGCTGTTTTTT. Residues: CASSLEGPPGELFF.

This chain connects TRBV7-2 to TRBJ2-2; D might be TRBD2 (5 bases). V shed 5 bases and J shed 7 bases, with 11 bases lying between them. The CDR3 loop spans 13 amino acids. The germline V gene has CDR1 SGHTA and CDR2 FQGNSA. Written as DNA, the CDR3 is TGTGCCAGCAGCCGGGATTCGGGCGGGGAGCTGTTTTTT. Translated, it gives CASSRDSGGELFF.

DNA for the CDR3: TGTGCCAGCAGCCCGACAGGGGGCATCTACGAGCAGTACTTC. Amino acid sequence: CASSPTGGIYEQYF. The chain recombines TRBV7-9 with TRBJ2-7; 10 nucleotides agree with TRBD1. Germline V gives CDR1 SEHNR, CDR2 FQNEAQ (reference sequence). V was clipped by 5 bases and J by 3 bases; unmatched bases: 4. The CDR3 is made up of 14 amino acids.

This sequence joins TRBV7-6 and TRBJ2-2; 8 nucleotides align to TRBD1. From germline, CDR1 is SGHVS and CDR2 FNYEAQ. V lost 2 bases, J lost 7 bases, and 6 bases stayed unmatched. The CDR3 spans 15 residues. The CDR3 DNA is TGTGCCAGCAGCTTAACGGACAGGGTCATCGGGGAGCTGTTTTTT. It yields the protein CASSLTDRVIGELFF.

V gene TRBV23-1 combines with J gene TRBJ2-7; 8 bases line up with TRBD1. TRBV23-1 carries the ORF label, with uncertain function. CDR3 size: 15 residues. Trimming removed 11 bases from V and 6 bases from J; junction bases left unmatched: 18. The DNA of the CDR3 is TGCGCCGTACGACCATTACCTGAAACAGGGGGCGAGCAGTACTTC. It translates to CAVRPLPETGGEQYF.

V gene TRBV6-1 combines with J gene TRBJ2-7; TRBD1 is a possible D gene (5 bases). This CDR3 has 14 amino acids. V was trimmed by 5 bases and J by 5 bases, leaving 16 bases between them. Germline V lookup: CDR1 MNHNS, CDR2 SASEGT. This chain's CDR3 is CASSSPQGTHEQYF. CDR3 DNA: TGTGCCAGCAGTAGCCCGCAGGGTACCCACGAGCAGTACTTC.

This chain links TRBV4-3 with TRBJ2-6; no reliable D call. There are 16 residues in the CDR3. Looked up from germline, CDR1 is LGHNA and CDR2 is YSLEER. Trimming removed 1 base from V and 1 base from J, with 8 bases in between. CDR3 nucleotides: TGCGCCAGCAGCCAAGTCGTTGGGTCTGGGGCCAACGTCCTGACTTTC. Protein product: CASSQVVGSGANVLTF.

The V gene is TRBV2, the J gene TRBJ1-5; D is undetermined. This CDR3 has 13 residues. The V end lost 3 bases, the J end lost 7 bases, and 10 bases lay between the germline ends. Germline CDR1 is SNHLY and CDR2 is FYNNEI. CDR3 coding DNA: TGTGCCAGCAGTGATCTAGTGGGGCAGCCCCAGCATTTT. Its protein is CASSDLVGQPQHF.

J is TRBJ2-5 and V is TRBV13; D call uncertain. This CDR3 is 14 amino acids long. V lost 0 bases, J lost 5 bases, and 10 bases lay in between. CDR1 and CDR2 (germline): PRHDT, FYEKMQ (reference sequence). The CDR3 is CASSLGSRKETQYF. CDR3 coding DNA: TGTGCCAGCAGCTTAGGGTCGAGGAAGGAGACCCAGTACTTC.

The V and J genes are TRBV7-8 and TRBJ2-3; possible D gene TRBD2, 7 bases. CDR1 is SGHVS and CDR2 is FQNEAQ in the germline V gene. The V gene lost 7 bases and the J gene lost 8 bases, with 22 bases spanning the gap. The CDR3 spans 15 residues. The CDR3 DNA is TGTGCCAGCACCGATCTATCGGGGGGCGGGGGTACGCAGTATTTT. It translates to CASTDLSGGGGTQYF. The complete variable domain, with remaining parts taken from reference TRBV7-8 and TRBJ2-3, reads GAGVSQSPRYKVAKRGQDVALRCDPISGHVSLFWYQQALGQGPEFLTYFQNEAQLDKSGLPSDRFFAERPEGSVSTLKIQRTQQEDSAVYLCASTDLSGGGGTQYFGPGTRLTVL.